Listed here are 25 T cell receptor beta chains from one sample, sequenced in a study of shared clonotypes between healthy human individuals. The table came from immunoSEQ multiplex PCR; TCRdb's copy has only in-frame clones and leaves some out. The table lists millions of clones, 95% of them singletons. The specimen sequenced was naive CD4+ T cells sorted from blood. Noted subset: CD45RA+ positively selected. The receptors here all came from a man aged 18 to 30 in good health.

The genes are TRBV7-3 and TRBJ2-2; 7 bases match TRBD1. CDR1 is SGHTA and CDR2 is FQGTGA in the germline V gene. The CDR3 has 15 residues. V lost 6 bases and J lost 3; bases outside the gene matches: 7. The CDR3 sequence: CASRNTGVHTGELFF. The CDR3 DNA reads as TGTGCCAGCAGAAACACAGGGGTTCACACCGGGGAGCTGTTTTTT. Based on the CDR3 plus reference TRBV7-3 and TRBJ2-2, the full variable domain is GAGVSQTPSNKVTEKGKYVELRCDPISGHTALYWYRQSLGQGPEFLIYFQGTGAADDSGLPNDRFFAVRPEGSVSTLKIQRTERGDSAVYLCASRNTGVHTGELFFGEGSRLTVL.

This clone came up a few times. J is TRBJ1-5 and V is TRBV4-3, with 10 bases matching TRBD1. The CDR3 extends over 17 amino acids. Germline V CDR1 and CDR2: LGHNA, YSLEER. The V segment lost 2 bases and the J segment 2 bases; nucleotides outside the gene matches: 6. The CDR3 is CASSQPDRGLGNQPQHF. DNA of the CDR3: TGCGCCAGCAGCCAACCCGACAGGGGGCTCGGCAATCAGCCCCAGCATTTT.

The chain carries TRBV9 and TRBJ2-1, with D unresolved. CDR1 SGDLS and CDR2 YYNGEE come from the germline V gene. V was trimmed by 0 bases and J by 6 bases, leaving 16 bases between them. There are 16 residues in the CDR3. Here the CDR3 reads CASSVASLGLVNEQFF. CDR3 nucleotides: TGTGCCAGCAGCGTAGCGTCTTTAGGGCTAGTCAATGAGCAGTTCTTC.

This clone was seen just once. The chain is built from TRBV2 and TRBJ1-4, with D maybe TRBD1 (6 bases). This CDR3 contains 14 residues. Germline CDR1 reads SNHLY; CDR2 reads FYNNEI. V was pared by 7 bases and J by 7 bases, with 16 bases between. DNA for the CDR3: TGTGCCAGCACGCGGGGGGGCGTGGGTGAAAAACTGTTTTTT. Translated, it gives CASTRGGVGEKLFF.

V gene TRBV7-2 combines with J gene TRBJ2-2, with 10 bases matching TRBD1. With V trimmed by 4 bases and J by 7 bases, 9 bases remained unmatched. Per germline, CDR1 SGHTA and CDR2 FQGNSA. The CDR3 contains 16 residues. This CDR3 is CASSSAGQGIFGELFF. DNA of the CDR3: TGTGCCAGCAGCTCTGCGGGACAGGGGATTTTCGGGGAGCTGTTTTTT. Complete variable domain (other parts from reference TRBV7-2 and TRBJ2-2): GAGVSQSPSNKVTEKGKDVELRCDPISGHTALYWYRQSLGQGLEFLIYFQGNSAPDKSGLPSDRFSAERTGGSVSTLTIQRTQQEDSAVYLCASSSAGQGIFGELFFGEGSRLTVL.

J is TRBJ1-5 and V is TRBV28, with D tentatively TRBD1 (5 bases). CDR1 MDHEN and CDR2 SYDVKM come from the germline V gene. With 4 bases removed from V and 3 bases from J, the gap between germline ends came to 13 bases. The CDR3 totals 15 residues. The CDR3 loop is CASSSPGGANQPQHF. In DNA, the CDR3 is TGTGCCAGCAGTTCCCCAGGCGGGGCCAATCAGCCCCAGCATTTT.

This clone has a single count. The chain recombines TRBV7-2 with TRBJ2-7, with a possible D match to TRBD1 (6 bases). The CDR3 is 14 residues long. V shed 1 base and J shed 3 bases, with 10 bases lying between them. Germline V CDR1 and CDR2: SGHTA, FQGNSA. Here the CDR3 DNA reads TGTGCCAGCAGCTTAGAACAGGGCTTCTACGAGCAGTACTTC. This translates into CASSLEQGFYEQYF. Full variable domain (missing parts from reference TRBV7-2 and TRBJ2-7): GAGVSQSPSNKVTEKGKDVELRCDPISGHTALYWYRQSLGQGLEFLIYFQGNSAPDKSGLPSDRFSAERTGGSVSTLTIQRTQQEDSAVYLCASSLEQGFYEQYFGPGTRLTVT.

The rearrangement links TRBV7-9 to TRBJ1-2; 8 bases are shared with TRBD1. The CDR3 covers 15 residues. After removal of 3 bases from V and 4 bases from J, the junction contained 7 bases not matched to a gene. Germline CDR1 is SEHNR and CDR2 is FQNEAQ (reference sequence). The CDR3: CASSFGDRNVYGYTF. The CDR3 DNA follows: TGTGCCAGCAGCTTCGGGGACAGGAACGTCTATGGCTACACCTTC.

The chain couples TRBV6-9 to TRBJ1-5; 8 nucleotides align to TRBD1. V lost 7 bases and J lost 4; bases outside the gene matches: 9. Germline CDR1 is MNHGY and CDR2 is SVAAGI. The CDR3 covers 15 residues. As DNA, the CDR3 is TGTGCCAGCACCATAGGACAGGGTGCGAATCAGCCCCAGCATTTT. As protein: CASTIGQGANQPQHF.

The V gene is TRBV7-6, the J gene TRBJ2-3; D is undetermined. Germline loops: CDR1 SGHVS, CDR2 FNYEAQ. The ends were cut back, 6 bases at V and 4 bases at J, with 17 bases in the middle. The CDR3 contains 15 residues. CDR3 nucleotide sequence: TGTGCCAGCAGATCGCGCTTGGAGCCGGCAGATACGCAGTATTTT. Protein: CASRSRLEPADTQYF.

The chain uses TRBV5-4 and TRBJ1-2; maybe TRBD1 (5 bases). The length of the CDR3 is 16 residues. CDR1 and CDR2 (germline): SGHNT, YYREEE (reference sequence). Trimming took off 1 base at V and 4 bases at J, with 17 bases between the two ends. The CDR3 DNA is TGTGCCAGCAGCTTGAGACAGAATCCCGCGGGCTATGGCTACACCTTC. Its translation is CASSLRQNPAGYGYTF.

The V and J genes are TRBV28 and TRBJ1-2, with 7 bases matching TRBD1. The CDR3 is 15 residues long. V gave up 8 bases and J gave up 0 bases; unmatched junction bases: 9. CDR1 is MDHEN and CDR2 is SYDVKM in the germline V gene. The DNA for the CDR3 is TGTGCCAGCCTAAGTGGGACAGTTACTAACTATGGCTACACCTTC. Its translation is CASLSGTVTNYGYTF.

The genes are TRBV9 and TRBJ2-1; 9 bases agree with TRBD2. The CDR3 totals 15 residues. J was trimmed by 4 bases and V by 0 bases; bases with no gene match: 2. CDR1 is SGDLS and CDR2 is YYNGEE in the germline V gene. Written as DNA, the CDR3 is TGTGCCAGCAGCGTAGTAGCGGGGGAGTACAATGAGCAGTTCTTC. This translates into CASSVVAGEYNEQFF.

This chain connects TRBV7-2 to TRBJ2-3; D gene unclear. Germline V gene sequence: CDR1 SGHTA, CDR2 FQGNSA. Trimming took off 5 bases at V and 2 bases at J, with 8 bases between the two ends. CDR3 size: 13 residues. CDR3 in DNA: TGTGCCAGCAGCCAGACTTACACAGATACGCAGTATTTT. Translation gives CASSQTYTDTQYF.

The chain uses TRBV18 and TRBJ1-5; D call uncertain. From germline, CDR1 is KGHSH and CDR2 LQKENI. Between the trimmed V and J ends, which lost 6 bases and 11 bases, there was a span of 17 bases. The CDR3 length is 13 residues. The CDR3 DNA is TGTGCCAGCTCCCCGAGGTCCGGGCCAGCCCAGCATTTT. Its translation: CASSPRSGPAQHF.

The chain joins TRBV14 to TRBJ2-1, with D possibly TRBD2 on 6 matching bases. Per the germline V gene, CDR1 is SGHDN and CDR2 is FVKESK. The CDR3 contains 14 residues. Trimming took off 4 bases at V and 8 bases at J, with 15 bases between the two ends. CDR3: CASSPTRGIHEQFF. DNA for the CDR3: TGTGCCAGCAGCCCCACGCGGGGTATCCATGAGCAGTTCTTC.

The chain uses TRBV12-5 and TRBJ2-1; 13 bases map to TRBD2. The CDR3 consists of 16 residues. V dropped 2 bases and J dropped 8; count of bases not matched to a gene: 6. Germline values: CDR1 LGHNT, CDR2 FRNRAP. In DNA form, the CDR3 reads TGTGCTAGTGGTTTGCTCACTAGCGGGGGGGCCCATGAGCAGTTCTTC. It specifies CASGLLTSGGAHEQFF.

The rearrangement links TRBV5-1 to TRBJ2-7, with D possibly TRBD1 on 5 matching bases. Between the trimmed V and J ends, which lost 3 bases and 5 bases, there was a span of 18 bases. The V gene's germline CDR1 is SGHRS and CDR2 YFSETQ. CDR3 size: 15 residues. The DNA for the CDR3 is TGCGCCAGCAGCTCAACCGGGCCAGGGATTGACGAGCAGTACTTC. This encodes CASSSTGPGIDEQYF.

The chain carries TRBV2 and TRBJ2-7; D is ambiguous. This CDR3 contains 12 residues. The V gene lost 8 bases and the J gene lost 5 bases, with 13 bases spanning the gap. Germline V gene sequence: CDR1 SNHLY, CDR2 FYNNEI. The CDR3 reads CASYRVSNEQYF. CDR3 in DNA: TGTGCCAGCTATAGAGTTAGTAACGAGCAGTACTTC.

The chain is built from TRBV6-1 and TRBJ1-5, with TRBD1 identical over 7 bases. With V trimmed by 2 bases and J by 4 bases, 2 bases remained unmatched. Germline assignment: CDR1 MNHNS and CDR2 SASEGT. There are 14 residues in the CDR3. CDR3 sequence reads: CASSETTGNQPQHF. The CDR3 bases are TGTGCCAGCAGTGAAACGACAGGGAATCAGCCCCAGCATTTT.

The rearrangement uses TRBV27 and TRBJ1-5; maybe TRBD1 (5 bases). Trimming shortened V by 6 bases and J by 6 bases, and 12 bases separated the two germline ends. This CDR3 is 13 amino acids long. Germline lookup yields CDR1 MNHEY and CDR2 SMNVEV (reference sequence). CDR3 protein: CASSPYRGQPQHF. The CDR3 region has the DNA TGTGCCAGCAGCCCCTATAGGGGTCAGCCCCAGCATTTT.

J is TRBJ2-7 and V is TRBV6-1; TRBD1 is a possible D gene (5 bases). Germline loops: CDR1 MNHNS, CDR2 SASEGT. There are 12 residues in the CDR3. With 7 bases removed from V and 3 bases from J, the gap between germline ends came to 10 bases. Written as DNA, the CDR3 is TGTGCCAGCAAGGGGAAAATCTACGAGCAGTACTTC. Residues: CASKGKIYEQYF.

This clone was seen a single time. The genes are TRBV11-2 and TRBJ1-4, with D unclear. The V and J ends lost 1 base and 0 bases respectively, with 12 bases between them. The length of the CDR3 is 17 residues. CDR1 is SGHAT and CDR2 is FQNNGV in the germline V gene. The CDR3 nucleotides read TGTGCCAGCAGCTTAGGGCAGGTGGTTGCAACTAATGAAAAACTGTTTTTT. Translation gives CASSLGQVVATNEKLFF.

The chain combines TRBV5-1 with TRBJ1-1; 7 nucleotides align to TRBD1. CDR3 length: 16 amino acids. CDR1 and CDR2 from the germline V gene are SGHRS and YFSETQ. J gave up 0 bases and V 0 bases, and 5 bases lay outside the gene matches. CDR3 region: CASSLVVTGMNTEAFF. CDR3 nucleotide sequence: TGCGCCAGCAGCTTGGTGGTGACAGGGATGAACACTGAAGCTTTCTTT.

The CDR3 DNA follows: TGTGCCTGGGGCCGGGGCAGTAGTGAAAAACTGTTTTTT. It translates to CAWGRGSSEKLFF. The rearrangement links TRBV30 to TRBJ1-4; TRBD1 might be the D (5 bases). CDR3 length equals 13 residues. Looked up from germline, CDR1 is GTSNPN and CDR2 is SVGIG (reference sequence). V was clipped by 5 bases and J by 7 bases, with 14 bases between them.